The 19 T cell receptor beta chains in this list originate from one sample, sequenced in a study of cytomegalovirus exposure and HLA in healthy donors. Sequencing used immunoSEQ multiplex PCR; TCRdb keeps in-frame clones, though not all of them. Of more than 90,000 clones in the sample, less than 90% were seen once. Material for sequencing was PBMCs. These receptors originate from a man between 18 and 35 years old in good health and CMV-seropositive.

The chain recombines TRBV27 with TRBJ1-1; D ambiguous. Germline CDR1 MNHEY, CDR2 SMNVEV (reference sequence). V lost 4 bases and J lost 4, with 31 bases in between. This CDR3 spans 20 amino acids. The CDR3 region has the DNA TGTGCCAGCAGTTCCCACCCTTCTATGGCGGCTACTAGGTCGGGCACTGAAGCTTTCTTT. Translation gives CASSSHPSMAATRSGTEAFF.

The J gene is TRBJ1-2, the V gene TRBV7-8; D not certain. This CDR3 is 13 amino acids long. CDR1 is SGHVS and CDR2 is FQNEAQ in the germline V gene. Trimming removed 3 bases at V and 6 bases at J, with 11 bases between. The CDR3 is CASSFPGGNGYTF. CDR3 in DNA: TGTGCCAGCAGCTTTCCTGGTGGCAATGGCTACACCTTC.

This sequence joins TRBV7-9 and TRBJ1-2, with D maybe TRBD1 (5 bases). This CDR3 comprises 15 residues. CDR1 is SEHNR and CDR2 is FQNEAQ in the germline V gene (reference sequence). V was cut by 2 bases and J by 4 bases, with 14 bases left in between. CDR3 protein: CASSLRQGPTYGYTF. For the CDR3, the DNA is TGTGCCAGCAGCTTAAGGCAGGGCCCGACCTATGGCTACACCTTC.

The rearrangement uses TRBV29-1 and TRBJ1-1; TRBD1 matches 7 bases. J was trimmed by 1 base and V by 6 bases; bases with no gene match: 5. This CDR3 has 13 residues. Germline CDR1 SQVTM, CDR2 ANQGSEA. CDR3 coding DNA: TGCAGCGTGAACAGGGGTTGGAACACTGAAGCTTTCTTT. Protein sequence: CSVNRGWNTEAFF.

The rearrangement links TRBV6-4 to TRBJ1-4; tentative D call: TRBD1 (5 bases). V was trimmed by 7 bases and J by 13 bases, leaving 7 bases between them. CDR3 length equals 9 residues. CDR1 is MRHNA, CDR2 SNTAGT, per germline. The CDR3 nucleotides are TGTGCCAGCAAGCAGGGACTGTTTTTT. Translation gives CASKQGLFF.

J is TRBJ2-5 and V is TRBV29-1; 7 nucleotides agree with TRBD1. V lost 7 bases to trimming and J lost 1 base; unmatched junction nucleotides: 3. This CDR3 comprises 12 residues. Germline CDR1 SQVTM, CDR2 ANQGSEA. The CDR3 sequence: CSAGQPQETQYF. As DNA, the CDR3 is TGCAGCGCGGGACAGCCCCAAGAGACCCAGTACTTC.

The genes are TRBV5-8 and TRBJ2-3; D gene uncertain. The ends were cut back, 2 bases at V and 4 bases at J, with 14 bases in the middle. The CDR3 is made up of 15 amino acids. Germline V gene lookup returns CDR1 SGHTS and CDR2 YDEGEE. This chain's CDR3 is CASSFAYHHPDTQYF. CDR3 sequence (DNA): TGTGCCAGCAGCTTTGCCTATCACCACCCAGATACGCAGTATTTT.

This clone was seen a few times. The J gene is TRBJ1-6, the V gene TRBV2, with D uncertain. V shed 6 bases and J shed 9 bases, with 9 bases lying between them. Germline lookup yields CDR1 SNHLY and CDR2 FYNNEI. The CDR3 contains 12 residues. This CDR3 reads CASRRGGSPLHF. CDR3 nucleotides: TGTGCCAGCAGGCGGGGAGGTTCACCCCTCCACTTT.

The V and J genes are TRBV5-1 and TRBJ1-1; 11 nucleotides line up with TRBD1. With 4 bases clipped from V and 5 bases from J, the junction kept 4 bases outside the gene matches. This CDR3 spans 14 amino acids. CDR1 is SGHRS, CDR2 YFSETQ, per germline. CDR3 amino acids: CASSGQGAGTEAFF. The CDR3 DNA sequence: TGCGCCAGCAGCGGACAGGGGGCAGGAACTGAAGCTTTCTTT.

The chain recombines TRBV10-3 with TRBJ1-4; D may be TRBD1 (5 bases). With 8 bases removed from V and 0 bases from J, the gap between germline ends came to 7 bases. In germline, CDR1 is ENHRY, CDR2 SYGVKD. The CDR3 is made up of 13 amino acids. The CDR3 DNA reads as TGTGCCATCCGACAGCCAACTAATGAAAAACTGTTTTTT. Residues: CAIRQPTNEKLFF.

The chain combines TRBV28 with TRBJ2-5; TRBD1 is a possible D gene (5 bases). V lost 8 bases and J 0 bases, leaving 7 bases between the germline ends. The CDR3 is 12 residues long. Germline V CDR1 and CDR2: MDHEN, SYDVKM. Here the CDR3 DNA reads TGTGCCAGCGCAGGGTACCAAGAGACCCAGTACTTC. Translation: CASAGYQETQYF.

The V call is TRBV28, the J call TRBJ1-3; 9 nucleotides align to TRBD1. This CDR3 contains 14 residues. CDR1 MDHEN and CDR2 SYDVKM come from the germline V gene. Losses at the gene ends were 10 bases for V and 7 bases for J; bases not matched to a gene: 11. In nucleotides, the CDR3 is TGTGCCACGACACAGGGGGCCGCCTGGAACACCATATATTTT. Amino acid sequence: CATTQGAAWNTIYF.

This CDR3 reads CATQGPNEKLFF. CDR3 bases: TGTGCCACCCAGGGCCCCAATGAAAAACTGTTTTTT. The rearrangement uses TRBV28 and TRBJ1-4; the D gene is possibly TRBD1 (5 bases). Germline CDR1 and CDR2: MDHEN and SYDVKM. Trimming shortened V by 10 bases and J by 5 bases, and 11 bases separated the two germline ends. The CDR3 is 12 residues long.

About this clone itself: With only one base between it and a far larger clone, this is likely a read error. The sample holds other DNA sequences that translate to the same CDR3. The chain recombines TRBV23-1 with TRBJ2-7; TRBD1 matches 10 bases. TRBV23-1 is known as an ORF, though its function is uncertain. V was clipped by 6 bases and J by 10 bases; unmatched bases: 3. The CDR3 is 11 amino acids. The CDR3 DNA is TGCGCCAGCAGGACAGGGGGCGAACAGTACTTC. It specifies CASRTGGEQYF.

The chain is built from TRBV6-6 and TRBJ2-7; 9 bases map to TRBD1. This CDR3 has 14 amino acids. J was trimmed by 4 bases and V by 5 bases; bases with no gene match: 6. Germline assignment: CDR1 MNHNY and CDR2 SVGAGI (reference sequence). The CDR3 protein is CASSMGQGGYEQYF. CDR3 DNA sequence: TGTGCCAGCAGTATGGGACAGGGTGGATACGAGCAGTACTTC.

V gene TRBV27 combines with J gene TRBJ2-7, with D tentatively TRBD2 (6 bases). Between the trimmed V and J ends, which lost 4 bases and 3 bases, there was a span of 19 bases. CDR3 size: 16 residues. Germline lookup yields CDR1 MNHEY and CDR2 SMNVEV (reference sequence). CDR3 DNA sequence: TGTGCCAGCAGTTCTCGGGGACTGGAGATTAACTACGAGCAGTACTTC. This codes for CASSSRGLEINYEQYF.

V is TRBV13 and J is TRBJ2-5, with 10 bases fitting TRBD2. The ends lost 4 bases at V and 1 base at J; junction bases unmatched: 9. Germline values: CDR1 PRHDT, CDR2 FYEKMQ (reference sequence). The CDR3 covers 17 residues. The CDR3 bases are TGTGCCAGCAGCTCTACCGGGACTAGCGTTTCCCAAGAGACCCAGTACTTC. It specifies CASSSTGTSVSQETQYF.

The CDR3 is CASSFIVGHRPSTDTQYF. The CDR3, as DNA: TGTGCCAGCAGCTTTATCGTGGGCCATCGACCTAGCACAGATACGCAGTATTTT. J is TRBJ2-3 and V is TRBV11-1, with D unresolved. The CDR3 extends over 18 amino acids. Trimming shortened V by 3 bases and J by 0 bases, and 19 bases separated the two germline ends. The germline V gene has CDR1 SGHAT and CDR2 FQDESV (reference sequence).

This sequence joins TRBV11-2 and TRBJ1-1; D is possibly TRBD1 (6 bases). V lost 4 bases and J 8 bases, leaving 17 bases between the germline ends. Germline values: CDR1 SGHAT, CDR2 FQNNGV. The CDR3 consists of 14 residues. The CDR3 loop is CASSSTYQGKEAFF. DNA of the CDR3: TGTGCCAGCAGCTCAACATATCAGGGGAAGGAAGCTTTCTTT.